The T cell receptor beta chain described here comes from a study of cytomegalovirus exposure and HLA in healthy donors. Findings and caveats of the study: The only immune exposure information that was available was CMV serostatus. Most TCR sequences showed up rarely, but some public TCRs showed up in many donors.

The PCR ran on 60 Vbeta and 13 Jbeta primers. The data were produced by immunoSEQ multiplex PCR, yet TCRdb's version contains in-frame clones alone and is incomplete. The sample includes approximately 150,000 clones, 60% to 70% of them seen just once. The sample holds a few counts of this clone. The antigen remains undetermined. The germline gives CDR1 SGHRS, CDR2 YFSETQ. Trimming removed 4 bases at V and 2 bases at J, with 12 bases between. The length of the CDR3 is 14 residues. The receptor was isolated from a woman aged 55 to 70 in good health and CMV-seropositive. The gene calls are TRBV5-1 and TRBJ2-5; D may be TRBD1 (5 bases). Sequencing input: PBMCs. As DNA, the CDR3 is TGCGCCAGCAGCCCCCAGGGCGGACAAGAGACCCAGTACTTC. Residues: CASSPQGGQETQYF.